This T cell receptor (beta chain) was found in a study of Ad26.COV2.S vaccination and SARS-CoV-2 variants. Study in general: As a participant in COV1001, the donor was in the Ad26.COV2.S trial arm.

The CDR3 has 14 amino acids. V was clipped by 3 bases and J by 4 bases, with 12 bases between them. Germline lookup yields CDR1 MNHNS and CDR2 SASEGT. The table came from immunoSEQ multiplex PCR; TCRdb's copy has only in-frame clones and leaves some out. The table includes around 450,000 clones, about 88% detected once. The treatment here: over 15 received Ad26.COV2.S at low or high dose, single or two shots; a few received placebo; per-sample allocation not given. The investigators took samples on day 63 after the first vaccine or placebo injection. The sample holds one count of this clone. The rearrangement uses TRBV6-1 and TRBJ1-1; possibly TRBD1 for D (5 bases). The sequencing here drew on peripheral blood, taken in a trial of Ad26.COV2.S vaccine versus placebo. This receptor was identified in a person aged 18-60 years who received the Ad26.COV2.S COVID-19 vaccine or a placebo. The CDR3 nucleotides read TGTGCCAGCAGTGAGACTTGGAGGGGCACTGAAGCTTTCTTT. Encoded protein: CASSETWRGTEAFF.